This T cell receptor (beta chain) emerged from a study of cytomegalovirus exposure and HLA in healthy donors. J gave up 4 bases and V 0 bases, and 4 bases lay outside the gene matches. There are 14 residues in the CDR3. Germline-derived CDR1 and CDR2 are SGDLS and YYNGEE. Whole-study results and caveats: One later analysis reportedly identified an Asian-associated ancestry cluster that showed fewer N-insertions than the approximately 700-donor mean. The authors assumed roughly uniform sequencing depth across donors for presence/absence analyses. An analysis done earlier found most TCR beta V segments productive about 87% or about 30% of the time.

PCR employed 60 Vbeta and 13 Jbeta primers. Using immunoSEQ multiplex PCR, the repertoire was profiled, and TCRdb retains in-frame clones only, with some absent. The sample shows some 200,000 clones, roughly 87% of them seen only once. This clone appeared a single time. Its specificity is not known. The sample contains more than one DNA sequence encoding this CDR3. The gene calls are TRBV9 and TRBJ2-7; 7 bases line up with TRBD2. The TCR sequence derives from a girl under three years old in good health and CMV-seronegative. The sequencing input was PBMCs. The CDR3 protein is CASSVGLAEYEQYF. In DNA form, the CDR3 reads TGTGCCAGCAGCGTAGGGCTAGCGGAGTACGAGCAGTACTTC.